This TCR beta chain was obtained from a study of response to subunit inactivated influenza vaccine. This clonotype was seen a handful of times. The CDR3 length is 14 residues. V lost 4 bases to trimming and J lost 5 bases, with 15 bases between them. In germline, CDR1 is SGHRS, CDR2 YFSETQ. Each CDR3 protein gets one entry after TCRdb re-called the RT-PCR reads with MiXCR. The table records about 540,000 distinct CDR3 sequences, 20% to 25% of them present only once. A further study also used this sample, focusing on T cells expressing NK-cell markers. From that study: For TCR beta, cDNA was produced by 5'RACE template switching with UMIs. With respect to HCMV, seven of the eight sequenced donors were seropositive, and one was seronegative. These same clonotypes (in several donors) also led the CD3+CD56-NKG2C+ fraction.

The specimen comprised CD4+ T cells sorted from PBMCs, sampled 11 to 12 days after vaccination. The sequence was collected from a middle-aged man who received an inactivated influenza vaccine. This sequence joins TRBV5-1 and TRBJ2-5; tentatively, D is TRBD1 (6 bases). The CDR3 reads CASSEVNRDETQYF. The CDR3 DNA reads as TGCGCCAGCAGCGAAGTTAACAGGGATGAGACCCAGTACTTC.